Each of the 12 T cell receptor beta chains below was sequenced from the same sample in a study of T cell responses to AZD1222 COVID-19 vaccine. Some clones are missing from TCRdb's copy, which holds only in-frame ones; the method was immunoSEQ multiplex PCR. The repertoire has 95,000 to 100,000 clones, 86% of them found once; the top ten carry about 1.5%. Sequenced material: peripheral blood, taken on day 0 of AZD1222 vaccination. The receptors derive from an adult in good health.

Written as DNA, the CDR3 is TGTGCCAGCAGCTATTTGGGGGGCCACAATGAGCAGTTCTTC. This codes for CASSYLGGHNEQFF. V is TRBV27 and J is TRBJ2-1; D possibly uses TRBD1 or TRBD2 (6 bases each). Per germline, CDR1 MNHEY and CDR2 SMNVEV (reference sequence). The CDR3 has 14 residues. Deletions cut 6 bases from V and 5 bases from J, with 14 bases between.

For the CDR3, the DNA is TGTGCCAGTAGTCTTAGGTACAGCAATCAGCCCCAGCATTTT. This sequence encodes CASSLRYSNQPQHF. The V gene is TRBV19, the J gene TRBJ1-5; no clear D. Looked up from germline, CDR1 is LNHDA and CDR2 is SQIVND (reference sequence). With 5 bases removed from V and 1 base from J, the gap between germline ends came to 9 bases. The CDR3 loop spans 14 amino acids.

This clone was detected only a few times. The V and J genes are TRBV4-3 and TRBJ1-2, with a possible D match to TRBD1 (6 bases). This CDR3 has 15 amino acids. V lost 4 bases and J lost 8, with 20 bases in between. From germline, CDR1 is LGHNA and CDR2 YSLEER. The CDR3 bases are TGCGCCAGCAGCCCAGGGACGCAGGGGCAAGAAGGCTACACCTTC. It translates to CASSPGTQGQEGYTF.

The rearrangement links TRBV11-2 to TRBJ2-3; 7 bases match TRBD1. V lost 5 bases, J lost 1 base, and 3 bases stayed unmatched. This CDR3 comprises 14 residues. The V gene's germline CDR1 is SGHAT and CDR2 FQNNGV. This CDR3 reads CASSPGQGTDTQYF. CDR3 nucleotide sequence: TGTGCCAGCAGCCCAGGACAGGGCACAGATACGCAGTATTTT.

V usage is TRBV28 and J usage is TRBJ1-1; D might be TRBD1 (5 bases). Germline-derived CDR1 and CDR2 are MDHEN and SYDVKM. This CDR3 spans 12 amino acids. V was trimmed by 3 bases and J by 8 bases, leaving 10 bases between them. The DNA for the CDR3 is TGTGCCAGCAGTTTGCCAGGGCGGGAAGCTTTCTTT. This codes for CASSLPGREAFF.

V is TRBV7-3 and J is TRBJ2-1; the match to TRBD2 covers 10 bases. This CDR3 is built from 14 residues. Germline CDR1 SGHTA, CDR2 FQGTGA. V lost 3 bases, J lost 8 bases, and 4 bases stayed unmatched. The CDR3 here is CASSFASGSDEQFF. The CDR3 DNA reads as TGTGCCAGCAGCTTCGCTAGCGGGAGCGATGAGCAGTTCTTC.

The chain recombines TRBV16 with TRBJ1-5, with 9 bases lining up with TRBD1. CDR1 and CDR2 (germline): KGHSY, FQNENV. J gave up 4 bases and V 4 bases, and 5 bases lay outside the gene matches. There are 15 residues in the CDR3. The CDR3 is CASSLDGQGNQPQHF. The CDR3, as DNA: TGTGCCAGCAGCCTGGACGGACAGGGGAATCAGCCCCAGCATTTT.

The chain has TRBV7-9 and TRBJ1-4, with D uncertain. This CDR3 region has 12 residues. Germline CDR1 SEHNR, CDR2 FQNEAQ (reference sequence). V dropped 5 bases and J dropped 6 bases, with 7 bases sitting between them. CDR3 DNA sequence: TGTGCCAGCAGCCTCTCCGATGAAAAACTGTTTTTT. Encoded protein: CASSLSDEKLFF.

Within the sample, this clone is medium-sized. This CDR3 is CASSYDRGSYEQYF. The CDR3 bases are TGTGCCAGCAGTTACGACAGGGGTAGCTACGAGCAGTACTTC. The rearrangement links TRBV6-5 to TRBJ2-7; 8 bases align to TRBD1. J gave up 3 bases and V 2 bases, and 3 bases lay outside the gene matches. Germline CDR1 and CDR2: MNHEY and SVGAGI. CDR3 size: 14 residues.

In its sample, this clone was seen once. V usage is TRBV3-1 (or the pseudogene TRBV3-2) and J usage is TRBJ2-7; D possibly corresponds to TRBD2 (6 bases). The CDR3 runs 12 residues. In germline, CDR1 is LGHDT, CDR2 YNNKEL (reference sequence). Trimming left V 4 bases short and J 3 bases short, with 7 bases between. The CDR3 DNA sequence: TGTGCCAGCAGCCTTAGCGGCTACGAGCAGTACTTC. This gives the protein CASSLSGYEQYF.

The rearrangement links TRBV3-1 (or the pseudogene TRBV3-2) to TRBJ2-1; D gene ambiguous. There are 12 residues in the CDR3. Trimming left V 3 bases short and J 5 bases short, with 5 bases between. From germline, CDR1 is LGHDT and CDR2 YNNKEL (reference sequence). The CDR3: CASSQTDNEQFF. CDR3 coding DNA: TGTGCCAGCAGCCAGACCGACAATGAGCAGTTCTTC.

This rearrangement joins TRBV5-4 to TRBJ2-3; D ambiguous. Trimming cost V 2 bases and J 2 bases, with 3 bases left between them. The germline gives CDR1 SGHNT, CDR2 YYREEE (reference sequence). This CDR3 is 12 amino acids long. CDR3 residues: CASSLDTDTQYF. The CDR3 DNA reads TGTGCCAGCAGCTTAGACACAGATACGCAGTATTTT.